The 23 T cell receptor beta chains reported below all come from one sample, sequenced in a study of CD8+ T cells in alopecia areata (dated by TCRdb to 2017 to 2018). Explained via the paper, the time point label denotes: 20 to 30 weeks on oral tofacitinib. The intended sense of this specimen's treatment or condition label: oral pan-JAK inhibitor, 5-10 mg twice daily. The library relied on the immunoSEQ multiplex PCR assay. RNA was extracted from all samples and reverse transcribed into cDNA as template for TCR sequencing. TCRdb took over this immuneACCESS table, retaining in-frame rearrangements with V and J assigned. Such tables are incomplete; in checked studies, under half of the missing clones stem from an unresolved V gene, and the remainder is unexplained. This sample gives around 290,000 clones in total; roughly 60% of them show up just once. The ten biggest clones cover over 1.5% of the sample.

The material sequenced was CD4+ T cells sorted from blood, taken at week 24, from a patient treated with tofacitinib. These receptors came from a human donor with alopecia areata.

CDR3 DNA: TGTGCCATCAGTGGACTAGCGGGGGCTGGGGCCAACGTCCTGACTTTC. This translates into CAISGLAGAGANVLTF. The V call is TRBV10-3, the J call TRBJ2-6, with 12 bases aligning to TRBD2. CDR1 and CDR2 from the germline V gene are ENHRY and SYGVKD. V lost 4 bases, J lost 2 bases, and 0 bases stayed unmatched. CDR3 length: 16 amino acids.

The rearrangement links TRBV4-1 to TRBJ2-6, with no clear D. Germline V gene data show CDR1 as MGHRA and CDR2 as YSYEKL. The CDR3 has 15 amino acids. The germline V and J ends were trimmed by 5 bases and 9 bases, with 17 bases remaining between them. The CDR3 DNA sequence: TGCGCCAGCAGCTTCGGGCCTCCCGGTGACAACGTCCTGACTTTC. Amino acids: CASSFGPPGDNVLTF.

This clone was seen a few times. The gene calls are TRBV5-1 and TRBJ2-2; 7 positions match TRBD1. Germline V gene data show CDR1 as SGHRS and CDR2 as YFSETQ. V lost 4 bases, J lost 1 base, and 7 bases stayed unmatched. The CDR3 loop spans 16 amino acids. Here the CDR3 reads CASSARQGLNTGELFF. In DNA form, the CDR3 reads TGCGCCAGCAGCGCAAGACAGGGATTGAACACCGGGGAGCTGTTTTTT.

This clone was seen only once. The chain couples TRBV11-2 to TRBJ1-1, with a weak D call TRBD1 (5 bases). The V end was cut by 5 bases, the J end by 5 bases, with 12 bases between. This CDR3 spans 13 amino acids. Germline CDR1 and CDR2: SGHAT and FQNNGV. CDR3 DNA: TGTGCCAGCAGCGCCAACTGGGGGACTGAAGCTTTCTTT. This codes for CASSANWGTEAFF.

Comments on this clone: The sample holds other DNA sequences that translate to the same CDR3. This chain connects TRBV7-9 to TRBJ2-3; the D gene could be TRBD1 or TRBD2 (5 bases each). V dropped 0 bases and J dropped 4 bases, with 5 bases sitting between them. Germline values: CDR1 SEHNR, CDR2 FQNEAQ (reference sequence). The CDR3 totals 13 residues. The CDR3 loop reads CASSLAGADTQYF. The CDR3 DNA is TGTGCCAGCAGCTTAGCGGGGGCAGATACGCAGTATTTT.

The chain recombines TRBV28 with TRBJ2-5; D possibly matches TRBD1 or TRBD2 (5 bases each). V lost 2 bases and J lost 0, with 7 bases in between. The CDR3 is made up of 14 amino acids. Germline CDR1 MDHEN, CDR2 SYDVKM. CDR3 amino acids: CASSLQGHQETQYF. The CDR3 DNA reads as TGTGCCAGCAGTTTACAGGGACACCAAGAGACCCAGTACTTC.

The chain joins TRBV30 to TRBJ2-2, with D possibly called TRBD1 or TRBD2 (5 bases each). Germline V lookup: CDR1 GTSNPN, CDR2 SVGIG (reference sequence). The length of the CDR3 is 15 residues. The V end lost 1 base, the J end lost 3 bases, and 12 bases lay between the germline ends. CDR3 loop: CAWSAPGPYTGELFF. CDR3 bases: TGTGCCTGGAGTGCACCGGGACCATACACCGGGGAGCTGTTTTTT.

Only a few counts were recorded for this clone. V gene TRBV6-6 combines with J gene TRBJ1-4; TRBD1 agrees at 7 bases. Germline loops: CDR1 MNHNY, CDR2 SVGAGI (reference sequence). V shed 6 bases and J 4 bases; nucleotides not matched to a gene: 8. The CDR3 loop spans 15 amino acids. The CDR3 reads CASSPHWDSNEKLFF. The CDR3 DNA reads as TGTGCCAGCAGCCCGCATTGGGACAGTAATGAAAAACTGTTTTTT.

This clone has just a few counts. The chain joins TRBV29-1 to TRBJ2-5; D uncertain. The CDR3 has 13 residues. Germline V CDR1 and CDR2: SQVTM, ANQGSEA. Trimming removed 4 bases from V and 7 bases from J, with 16 bases in between. CDR3 sequence: CSVAPSVSGTQYF. The CDR3 DNA sequence: TGCAGCGTTGCCCCTAGTGTTTCGGGGACCCAGTACTTC.

The rearrangement links TRBV6-5 to TRBJ2-7, with a tentative D call TRBD2 (5 bases). Trimming removed 6 bases from V and 1 base from J, with 16 bases in between. Germline V gives CDR1 MNHEY, CDR2 SVGAGI. This CDR3 comprises 15 residues. CDR3 protein: CASRYLPRGSYEQYF. DNA for the CDR3: TGTGCCAGCAGGTACCTCCCCCGGGGTTCCTACGAGCAGTACTTC.

The rearrangement links TRBV5-1 to TRBJ2-3, with 8 bases aligning to TRBD1. CDR1 and CDR2 (germline): SGHRS, YFSETQ. V dropped 6 bases and J dropped 6; count of bases not matched to a gene: 24. The CDR3 is 19 residues long. CDR3 in amino acids: CASKPQGATPGEEEDTQYF. CDR3 DNA sequence: TGCGCCAGCAAGCCTCAGGGGGCAACTCCGGGAGAGGAGGAGGATACGCAGTATTTT.

Only one count was recorded for this clone. The likely explanation is a read error, given a far larger clone one base away. This sequence joins TRBV25-1 and TRBJ2-3; no clear D gene. This CDR3 contains 13 residues. Germline assignment: CDR1 MGHDK and CDR2 SYGVNS. V lost 2 bases and J 1 base, leaving 4 bases between the germline ends. The CDR3 reads CASSEQGTDTQYF. The CDR3 nucleotides are TGTGCCAGCAGTGAACAGGGCACAGATACGCAGTATTTT.

The chain couples TRBV2 to TRBJ1-5; D is unresolved. The V end was cut by 3 bases, the J end by 1 base, with 4 bases between. This CDR3 has 13 amino acids. The V gene's germline CDR1 is SNHLY and CDR2 FYNNEI. The CDR3 sequence: CASSDHSNQPQHF. CDR3 sequence (DNA): TGTGCCAGCAGTGATCACAGCAATCAGCCCCAGCATTTT.

This clone was seen a handful of times. This chain joins TRBV20-1 and TRBJ2-5, with a tentative D call TRBD2 (5 bases). The germline gives CDR1 DFQATT, CDR2 SNEGSKA (reference sequence). This CDR3 comprises 11 residues. The CDR3 spells CSPSQRGTQYF. In DNA, the CDR3 is TGCAGCCCAAGCCAACGGGGGACCCAGTACTTC.

This clone was seen once. Here the CDR3 DNA reads TGTGCCTGGAGTGTACGGGACAGGCAGACCTATGGCTACACCTTC. Amino acid sequence: CAWSVRDRQTYGYTF. The rearrangement uses TRBV30 and TRBJ1-2, with TRBD1 matching over 8 bases. The CDR3 spans 15 residues. The germline V gene encodes CDR1 GTSNPN and CDR2 SVGIG (reference sequence). V lost 0 bases, J lost 4 bases, and 7 bases stayed unmatched. The full variable domain, its missing parts supplied by reference TRBV30 and TRBJ1-2, is SQTIHQWPATLVQPVGSPLSLECTVEGTSNPNLYWYRQAAGRGLQLLFYSVGIGQISSEVPQNLSASRPQDRQFILSSKKLLLSDSGFYLCAWSVRDRQTYGYTFGSGTRLTVV.

The chain carries TRBV9 and TRBJ1-2; possibly TRBD1 for D (6 bases). The CDR3 has 14 amino acids. Germline V gene lookup returns CDR1 SGDLS and CDR2 YYNGEE. Trimming took 1 base from V and 5 from J, leaving 12 bases between them. The CDR3 sequence: CASSVTGIIYGYTF. The CDR3 DNA follows: TGTGCCAGCAGCGTAACAGGGATTATATATGGCTACACCTTC.

The V and J genes are TRBV5-4 and TRBJ2-2; D call uncertain. Per the germline V gene, CDR1 is SGHNT and CDR2 is YYREEE (reference sequence). This CDR3 comprises 16 residues. Trimming took 4 bases from V and 7 from J, leaving 20 bases between them. Here the CDR3 reads CASSDPVRRQNGELFF. The CDR3 coding sequence is TGTGCCAGCAGCGACCCCGTTAGGAGACAAAACGGGGAGCTGTTTTTT.

The chain is built from TRBV30 and TRBJ2-4; no clear D. The V and J ends lost 2 bases and 8 bases respectively, with 10 bases between them. Per the germline V gene, CDR1 is GTSNPN and CDR2 is SVGIG (reference sequence). This CDR3 comprises 12 residues. CDR3 sequence: CAWSRSTDIQYF. In DNA, the CDR3 is TGTGCCTGGAGTCGCTCGACGGACATTCAGTACTTC.

This clone was picked up a small number of times. The V call is TRBV7-2, the J call TRBJ2-1; D is unresolved. CDR1 SGHTA and CDR2 FQGNSA come from the germline V gene. This CDR3 is built from 11 residues. The ends were cut back, 4 bases at V and 16 bases at J, with 14 bases in the middle. The CDR3 nucleotides read TGTGCCAGCAGCTCCAGAAAGGACCTTTTCTTC. Its translation: CASSSRKDLFF.

The genes are TRBV6-1 and TRBJ1-6; possibly TRBD1 for D (5 bases). V lost 3 bases and J lost 13, with 13 bases in between. This CDR3 spans 13 amino acids. CDR1 is MNHNS, CDR2 SASEGT, per germline. CDR3 in DNA: TGTGCCAGCAGTGAGGGCAGGGCTGATCCCCTCCACTTT. Protein product: CASSEGRADPLHF.

This clone occurred a few times. V usage is TRBV4-1 and J usage is TRBJ1-2, with 7 bases matching TRBD1. CDR3 size: 17 residues. V shed 4 bases, J shed 5 bases, and the junction held 16 bases outside the gene matches. Germline V lookup: CDR1 MGHRA, CDR2 YSYEKL. CDR3 amino acids: CASSLGTARSKNYGYTF. The CDR3 DNA is TGCGCCAGCAGCCTTGGGACAGCTCGGAGTAAGAATTATGGCTACACCTTC.

In this sample, this clone turned up a few times. The chain is built from TRBV29-1 and TRBJ2-7; 7 bases are a match to TRBD1. Germline CDR1 reads SQVTM; CDR2 reads ANQGSEA. There are 15 residues in the CDR3. Germline trimming cut 4 bases from V and 0 bases from J; bases unmatched to any gene: 9. In DNA, the CDR3 is TGCAGCGTTGTAGGGCAGGACAGGCCCTCCTACGAGCAGTACTTC. It translates to CSVVGQDRPSYEQYF.

V gene TRBV29-1 combines with J gene TRBJ2-3; 10 nucleotides line up with TRBD2. Per germline, CDR1 SQVTM and CDR2 ANQGSEA. CDR3 length equals 15 residues. Trimming took 4 bases from V and 0 from J; bases not matched to a gene: 4. CDR3 loop: CSVVSGGPSTDTQYF. The CDR3 bases are TGCAGCGTTGTTAGCGGGGGGCCTAGCACAGATACGCAGTATTTT.